The clone carrying this T cell receptor (beta chain) has a handful of counts. Its antigen is unknown. This sample was included in a study of vaccination and CD4 T cells after COVID-19. The wider study: The stimulating agents, overlapping spike peptides, came from SARS-CoV-2, HCoV-NL63, HCoV-OC43 and HCoV-229E. Study conclusions and caveats: The researchers studied relatively few convalescent patients and omitted early post-infection timepoints.

An Oncomine TCR Beta short-read assay was used to sequence the DNA from cultured CD4+ T cells. Each CDR3 protein gets one entry after TCRdb re-called the PCR reads with MiXCR. In the table there are about 18,000 distinct CDR3 sequences, approximately 48% of which are singletons. V lost 3 bases to trimming and J lost 5 bases, with 14 bases between them. Germline V lookup: CDR1 DFQATT, CDR2 SNEGSKA (reference sequence). The CDR3 length is 14 residues. Noted treatment: roughly ten-day PBMC culture with coronavirus spike peptide pools or control peptides (ViraFEST assay). This TCR came from a human donor who had recovered from COVID-19. The sample consisted of CD4+ T cells from blood, cultured in vitro. The chain uses TRBV20-1 and TRBJ1-5; D gene unclear. CDR3 sequence: CSASRSESYQPQHF. CDR3 nucleotides: TGCAGTGCTAGTCGTTCTGAATCGTATCAGCCCCAGCATTTT.